The source of this T cell receptor beta chain is a study of cytomegalovirus exposure and HLA in healthy donors. A multiplex PCR was run with 60 Vbeta primers and 13 Jbeta primers. Clones were read by immunoSEQ multiplex PCR, and TCRdb kept only the in-frame ones, dropping some. The profile covers over 250,000 clones, with 80% to 90% appearing a single time and around 3.7% taken by the ten largest. The V and J ends lost 3 bases and 4 bases, in that order; junction bases with no gene match: 18. The CDR3 is 18 residues long. Germline CDR1 reads SGHVS; CDR2 reads FNYEAQ. This sequence was found in a man between 40 and 49 years old in good health and CMV-seropositive. The chain joins TRBV7-6 to TRBJ2-7; TRBD1 matches 7 bases. The material sequenced was PBMCs. As DNA, the CDR3 is TGTGCCAGCAGCTTGAGACAGGGATATGGGCCGATCAGTTACGAGCAGTACTTC. Residues: CASSLRQGYGPISYEQYF.